The source of this TCR beta chain is a study of CD8 T cells in ankylosing spondylitis. This clonotype was counted a few times. Germline V gene data show CDR1 as SGHTA and CDR2 as FQGTGA. Trimming cost V 1 base and J 5 bases; bases outside gene matches: 25. The CDR3 consists of 21 residues. TCRdb fed the 5' RACE reads into MiXCR, producing one record per CDR3 protein. The sample consists of approximately 200,000 distinct CDR3 sequences, around 13% of them appearing once. Specimen: blood, either unsorted or a sorted T cell fraction (not recorded which). The TCR originated in a male donor with ankylosing spondylitis or in good health (not recorded which). This chain connects TRBV7-3 to TRBJ2-5; TRBD2 agrees at 7 bases. Here the CDR3 DNA reads TGTGCCAGCAGCTTAAGCTTGTTTCACACACAAACCGGGGGGACGGGGGAGACCCAGTACTTC. This sequence encodes CASSLSLFHTQTGGTGETQYF.